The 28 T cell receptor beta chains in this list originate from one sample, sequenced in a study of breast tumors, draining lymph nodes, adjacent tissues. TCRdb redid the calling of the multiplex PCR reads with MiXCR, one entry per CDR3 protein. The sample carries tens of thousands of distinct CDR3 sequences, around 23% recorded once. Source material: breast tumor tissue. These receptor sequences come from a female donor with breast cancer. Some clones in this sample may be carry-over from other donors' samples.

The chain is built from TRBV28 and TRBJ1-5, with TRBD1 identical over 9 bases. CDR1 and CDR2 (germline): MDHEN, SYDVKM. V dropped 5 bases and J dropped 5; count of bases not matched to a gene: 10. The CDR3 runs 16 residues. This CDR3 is CASSPKLTGGYQPQHF. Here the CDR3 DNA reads TGTGCCAGCAGTCCAAAACTAACAGGGGGCTATCAGCCCCAGCATTTT.

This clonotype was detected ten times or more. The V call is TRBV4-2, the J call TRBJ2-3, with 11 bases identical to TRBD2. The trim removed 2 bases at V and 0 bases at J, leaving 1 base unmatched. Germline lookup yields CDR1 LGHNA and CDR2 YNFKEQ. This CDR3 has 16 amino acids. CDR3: CASSQRTSGSTDTQYF. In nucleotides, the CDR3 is TGTGCCAGCAGCCAAAGGACTAGCGGGAGCACAGATACGCAGTATTTT.

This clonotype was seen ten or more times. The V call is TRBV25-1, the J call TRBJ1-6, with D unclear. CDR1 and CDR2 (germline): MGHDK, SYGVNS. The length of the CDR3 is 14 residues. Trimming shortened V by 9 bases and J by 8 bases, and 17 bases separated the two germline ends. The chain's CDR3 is CARVYPGTHSPLHF. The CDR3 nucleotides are TGTGCCAGGGTTTACCCTGGAACCCATTCACCCCTCCACTTT.

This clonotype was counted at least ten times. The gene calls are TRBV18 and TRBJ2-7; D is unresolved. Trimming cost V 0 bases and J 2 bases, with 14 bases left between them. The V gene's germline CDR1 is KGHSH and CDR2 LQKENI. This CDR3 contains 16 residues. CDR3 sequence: CASSPPEGFGTYEQYF. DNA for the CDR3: TGTGCCAGCTCACCACCGGAAGGGTTCGGAACCTACGAGCAGTACTTC.

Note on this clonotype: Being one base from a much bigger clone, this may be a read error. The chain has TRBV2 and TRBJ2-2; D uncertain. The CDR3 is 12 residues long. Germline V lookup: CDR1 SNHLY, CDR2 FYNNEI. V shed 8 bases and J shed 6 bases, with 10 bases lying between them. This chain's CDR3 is CASEAPAGELFF. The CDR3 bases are TGTGCCAGCGAAGCTCCGGCCGGGGAGCTGTTTTTT.

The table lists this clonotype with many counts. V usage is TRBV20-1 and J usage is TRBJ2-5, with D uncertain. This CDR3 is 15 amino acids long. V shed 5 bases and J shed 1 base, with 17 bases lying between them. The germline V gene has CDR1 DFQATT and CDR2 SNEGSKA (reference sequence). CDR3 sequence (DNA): TGCAGTGCTCACCCTGACACCCCGTTCCAAGAGACCCAGTACTTC. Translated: CSAHPDTPFQETQYF.

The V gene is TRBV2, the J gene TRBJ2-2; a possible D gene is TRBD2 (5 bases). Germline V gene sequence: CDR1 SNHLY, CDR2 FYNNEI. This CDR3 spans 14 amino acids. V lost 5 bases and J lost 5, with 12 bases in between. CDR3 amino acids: CASSQLTSTGELFF. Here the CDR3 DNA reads TGTGCCAGCAGTCAACTAACTAGTACCGGGGAGCTGTTTTTT.

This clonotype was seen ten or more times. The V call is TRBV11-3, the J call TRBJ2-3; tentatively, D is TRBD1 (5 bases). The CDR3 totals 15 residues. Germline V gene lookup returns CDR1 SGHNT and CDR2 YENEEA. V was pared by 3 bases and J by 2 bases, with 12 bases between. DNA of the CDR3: TGTGCCAGCAGCTTGGGGCGGAGTTTCACAGATACGCAGTATTTT. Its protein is CASSLGRSFTDTQYF.

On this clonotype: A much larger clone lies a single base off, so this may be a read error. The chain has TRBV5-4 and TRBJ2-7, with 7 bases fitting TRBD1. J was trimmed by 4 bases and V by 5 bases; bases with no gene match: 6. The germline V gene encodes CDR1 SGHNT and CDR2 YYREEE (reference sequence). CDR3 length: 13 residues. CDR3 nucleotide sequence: TGTGCCAGCAGTCGCACGACAGGGTACGAGCAGTACTTC. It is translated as CASSRTTGYEQYF. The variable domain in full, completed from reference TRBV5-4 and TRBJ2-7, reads ETGVTQSPTHLIKTRGQQVTLRCSSQSGHNTVSWYQQALGQGPQFIFQYYREEENGRGNFPPRFSGLQFPNYSSELNVNALELDDSALYLCASSRTTGYEQYFGPGTRLTVT.

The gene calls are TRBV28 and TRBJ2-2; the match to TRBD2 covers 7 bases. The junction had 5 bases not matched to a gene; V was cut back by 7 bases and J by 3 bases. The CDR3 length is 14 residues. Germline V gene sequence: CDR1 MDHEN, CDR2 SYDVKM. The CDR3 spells CASIGGGDTGELFF. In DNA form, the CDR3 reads TGTGCCAGCATTGGTGGGGGGGACACCGGGGAGCTGTTTTTT.

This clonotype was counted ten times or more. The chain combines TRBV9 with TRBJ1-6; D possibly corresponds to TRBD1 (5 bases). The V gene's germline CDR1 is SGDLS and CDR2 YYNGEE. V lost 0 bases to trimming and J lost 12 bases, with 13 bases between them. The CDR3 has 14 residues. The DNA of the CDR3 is TGTGCCAGCAGCGTAGTATCCGGGGGGGAACCCCTCCACTTT. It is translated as CASSVVSGGEPLHF.

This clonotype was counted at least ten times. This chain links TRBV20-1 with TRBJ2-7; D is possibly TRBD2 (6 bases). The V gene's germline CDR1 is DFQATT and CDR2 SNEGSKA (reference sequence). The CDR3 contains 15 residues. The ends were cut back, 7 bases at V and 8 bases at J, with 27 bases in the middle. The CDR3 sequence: CSVGRESTSLQKQYF. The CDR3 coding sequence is TGCAGTGTGGGACGGGAGAGTACGAGTCTCCAAAAGCAGTACTTC.

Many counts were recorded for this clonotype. The chain's CDR3 is CASSLAPNQPQHF. The DNA for the CDR3 is TGTGCCAGCAGCTTAGCCCCCAATCAGCCCCAGCATTTT. V usage is TRBV7-8 and J usage is TRBJ1-5; D gene uncertain. Germline CDR1 reads SGHVS; CDR2 reads FQNEAQ. With 0 bases removed from V and 3 bases from J, the gap between germline ends came to 3 bases. The CDR3 has 13 amino acids.

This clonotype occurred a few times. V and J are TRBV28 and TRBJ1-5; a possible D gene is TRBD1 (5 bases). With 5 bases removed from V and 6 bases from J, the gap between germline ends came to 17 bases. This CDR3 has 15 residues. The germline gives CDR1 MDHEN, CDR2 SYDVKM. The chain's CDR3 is CASSISIGAGQPQHF. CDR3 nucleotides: TGTGCCAGCAGTATTTCTATAGGGGCGGGTCAGCCCCAGCATTTT.

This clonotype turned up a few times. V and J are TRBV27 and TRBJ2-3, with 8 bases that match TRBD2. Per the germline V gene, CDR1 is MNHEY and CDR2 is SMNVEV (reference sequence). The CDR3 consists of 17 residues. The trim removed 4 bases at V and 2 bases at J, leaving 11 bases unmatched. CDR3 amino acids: CASSSSFSGGTTDTQYF. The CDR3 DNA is TGTGCCAGCAGTTCCTCATTCTCGGGAGGGACCACAGATACGCAGTATTTT.

CDR3 sequence: CASSRGQGEGYTF. The CDR3 nucleotides are TGTGCCAGCAGCCGGGGACAGGGTGAGGGCTACACCTTC. The chain is built from TRBV5-8 and TRBJ1-2; 9 bases align to TRBD1. V was clipped by 4 bases and J by 8 bases; unmatched bases: 6. This CDR3 has 13 residues. Looked up from germline, CDR1 is SGHTS and CDR2 is YDEGEE. Full variable domain (outside the CDR3, taken from reference TRBV5-8 and TRBJ1-2): EAGVTQSPTHLIKTRGQQATLRCSPISGHTSVYWYQQALGLGLQFLLWYDEGEERNRGNFPPRFSGRQFPNYSSELNVNALELEDSALYLCASSRGQGEGYTFGSGTRLTVV.

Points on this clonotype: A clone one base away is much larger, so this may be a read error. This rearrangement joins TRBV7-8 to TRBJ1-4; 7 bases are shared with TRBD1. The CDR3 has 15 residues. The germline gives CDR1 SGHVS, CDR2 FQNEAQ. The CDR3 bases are TGTGTCAGCAGCTTAGGGACAGCTTTAAATGAAAAACTGTTTTTT. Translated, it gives CVSSLGTALNEKLFF.

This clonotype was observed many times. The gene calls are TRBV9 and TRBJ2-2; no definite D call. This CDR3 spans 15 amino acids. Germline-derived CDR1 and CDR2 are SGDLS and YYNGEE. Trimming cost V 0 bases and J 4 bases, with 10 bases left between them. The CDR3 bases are TGTGCCAGCAGCGTAGCTTACACCGGCACCGGGGAGCTGTTTTTT. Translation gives CASSVAYTGTGELFF.

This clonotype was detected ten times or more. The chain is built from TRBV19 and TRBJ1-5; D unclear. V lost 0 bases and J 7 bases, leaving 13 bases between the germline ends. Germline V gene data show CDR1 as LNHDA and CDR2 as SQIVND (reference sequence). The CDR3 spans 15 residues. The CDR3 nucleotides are TGTGCCAGTAGTATAGAAGGATACGCGGGGCAGCCCCAGCATTTT. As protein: CASSIEGYAGQPQHF.

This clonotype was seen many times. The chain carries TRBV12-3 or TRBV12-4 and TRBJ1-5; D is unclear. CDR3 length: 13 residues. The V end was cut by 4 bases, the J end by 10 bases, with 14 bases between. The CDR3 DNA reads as TGTGCCAGCAGTTCGTCGAGGAATAGTCCCCAGCATTTT. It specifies CASSSSRNSPQHF.

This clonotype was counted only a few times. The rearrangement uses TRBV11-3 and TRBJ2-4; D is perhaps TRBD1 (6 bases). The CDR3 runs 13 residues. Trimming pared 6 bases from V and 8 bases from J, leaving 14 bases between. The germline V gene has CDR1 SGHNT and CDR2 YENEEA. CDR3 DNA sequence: TGTGCCAGCAGTTCAGGGGTTAATGACATTCAGTACTTC. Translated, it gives CASSSGVNDIQYF.

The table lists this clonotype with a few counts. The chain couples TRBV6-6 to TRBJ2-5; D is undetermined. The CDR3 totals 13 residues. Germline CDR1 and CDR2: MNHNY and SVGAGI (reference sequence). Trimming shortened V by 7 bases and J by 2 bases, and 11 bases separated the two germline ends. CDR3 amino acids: CASKQLGQETQYF. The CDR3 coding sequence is TGTGCCAGCAAACAGTTGGGTCAAGAGACCCAGTACTTC.

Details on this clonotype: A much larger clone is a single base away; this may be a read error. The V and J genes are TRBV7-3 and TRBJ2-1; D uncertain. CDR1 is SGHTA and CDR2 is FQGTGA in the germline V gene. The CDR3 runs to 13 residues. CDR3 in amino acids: CASSLGPNNERFF. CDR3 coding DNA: TGTGCCAGCAGCTTGGGTCCTAACAATGAGCGGTTCTTC.

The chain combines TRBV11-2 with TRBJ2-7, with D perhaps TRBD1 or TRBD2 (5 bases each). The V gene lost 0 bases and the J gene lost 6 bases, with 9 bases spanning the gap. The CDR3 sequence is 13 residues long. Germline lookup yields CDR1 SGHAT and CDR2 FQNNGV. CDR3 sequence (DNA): TGTGCCAGCAGCTTAGAGCTGGGACGCGAGCAGTACTTC. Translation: CASSLELGREQYF.

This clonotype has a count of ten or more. The DNA of the CDR3 is TGTGCCAGTAGTCCCGGGACTACGAATCAGCCCCAGCATTTT. Encoded protein: CASSPGTTNQPQHF. The chain uses TRBV19 and TRBJ1-5, with D possibly TRBD1 on 5 matching bases. The V gene's germline CDR1 is LNHDA and CDR2 SQIVND (reference sequence). The V gene lost 5 bases and the J gene lost 4 bases, with 12 bases spanning the gap. CDR3 length: 14 residues.

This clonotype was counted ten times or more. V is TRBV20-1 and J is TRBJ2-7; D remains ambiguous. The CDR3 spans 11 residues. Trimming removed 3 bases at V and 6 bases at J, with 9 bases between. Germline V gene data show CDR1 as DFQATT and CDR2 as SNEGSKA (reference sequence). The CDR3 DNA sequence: TGCAGTGCTAGTTTCCTTCCCGAGCAGTACTTC. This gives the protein CSASFLPEQYF.

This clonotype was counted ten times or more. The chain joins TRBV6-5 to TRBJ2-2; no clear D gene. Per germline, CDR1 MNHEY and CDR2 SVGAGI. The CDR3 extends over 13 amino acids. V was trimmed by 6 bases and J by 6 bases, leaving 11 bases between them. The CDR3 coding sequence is TGTGCCAGCAGGTATCGACCTTCCGGGGAGCTGTTTTTT. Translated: CASRYRPSGELFF.

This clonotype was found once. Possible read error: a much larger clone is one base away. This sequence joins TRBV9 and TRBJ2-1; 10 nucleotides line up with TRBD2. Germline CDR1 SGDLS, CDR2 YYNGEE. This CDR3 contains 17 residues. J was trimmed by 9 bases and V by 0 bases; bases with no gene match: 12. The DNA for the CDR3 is TGTGCCAGCAGCGTAGTTAGCGGGAGGCCGGAGGGAGGTGAGCAGTTCTTC. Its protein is CASSVVSGRPEGGEQFF.